This is a list of T cell receptor beta chains from one sample in a study of T cells expressing NK-cell markers. With the 5' RACE reads reprocessed, TCRdb shows one record per CDR3 protein and no DNA. In all, the sample yields about 370,000 distinct CDR3 sequences. Sequenced input: blood T cells: a sorted CD56 or NKG2C T cell subset, CD4+ or CD8+ T cells, or bulk PBMC T cells (not recorded which). The receptors originated from a woman aged 50 to 65 in good health. Each CDR3 is given with its conserved first and last residue. Each record gives: CDR3 length, J gene, V gene, CDR3 protein.

>16|TRBJ2-1|TRBV20-1
CSARISGTSVYNEQFF
>13|TRBJ2-1|TRBV9
CASSGDQYNEQFF
>16|TRBJ1-2|TRBV12-3/TRBV12-4
CASSSHPIDSHYGYTF
>16|TRBJ2-1|TRBV20-1
CSARGLTSGSLNEQFF
>17|TRBJ1-2|TRBV2
CATFGGQKNLANYGYTF
>13|TRBJ1-1|TRBV7-3
CASQDKPNTEAFF
>17|TRBJ2-7|TRBV20-1
CSARDLVAGGGVREQYF
>11|TRBJ2-1|TRBV7-9
CASSFSNEQFF
>15|TRBJ2-5|TRBV10-2
CASSNPTGVVETQYF
>15|TRBJ2-1|TRBV5-1
CASSFSREVNNEQFF
>14|TRBJ2-5|TRBV11-2
CASSPMAREETQYF
>15|TRBJ2-1|TRBV28
CASSPSSSGQWEQFF
>14|TRBJ2-2|TRBV5-1
CATSPSVGSGELFF
>14|TRBJ2-7|TRBV28
CASITGGLGHEQYF
>11|TRBJ2-3|TRBV4-1
CASSVTDTQYF
>12|TRBJ1-2|TRBV27
CASSSHNYGYTF
>16|TRBJ2-7|TRBV20-1
CSATSFLVGGLYEQYF
>13|TRBJ2-2|TRBV4-1
CASSRLHTGELFF
>11|TRBJ1-4|TRBV5-1
CASSPGQGLFF
>15|TRBJ2-5|TRBV6-1
CASKALAGSRETQYF
>14|TRBJ2-1|TRBV29-1
CSVVLTGGPNEQFF
>15|TRBJ2-5|TRBV4-1
CASRDAARGMETQYF
>11|TRBJ2-1|TRBV20-1
CSAPLADKQFF
>17|TRBJ2-3|TRBV2
CASAMTLAGGPRDTQYF
>16|TRBJ1-1|TRBV4-1
CASSQEGGQGYTEAFF
>14|TRBJ2-2|TRBV2
CASNREQGSGELFF
>16|TRBJ2-1|TRBV20-1
CSASDLSGRAVNEQFF
>16|TRBJ2-1|TRBV5-1
CASSFGQGMNVNEQFF
>15|TRBJ1-4|TRBV7-9
CASSLAGLGQEKLFF